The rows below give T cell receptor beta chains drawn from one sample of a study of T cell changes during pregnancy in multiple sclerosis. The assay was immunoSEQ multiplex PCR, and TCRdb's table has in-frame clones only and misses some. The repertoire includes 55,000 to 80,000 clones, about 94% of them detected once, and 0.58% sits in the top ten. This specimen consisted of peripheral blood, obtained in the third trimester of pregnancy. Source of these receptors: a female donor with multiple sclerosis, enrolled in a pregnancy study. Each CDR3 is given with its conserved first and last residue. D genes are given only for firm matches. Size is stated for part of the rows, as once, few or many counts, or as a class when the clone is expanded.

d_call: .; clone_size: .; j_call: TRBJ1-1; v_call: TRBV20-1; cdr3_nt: TGCCGGGGAGGGGGGTTGGATGAAGCTTTCTTT; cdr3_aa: CRGGGLDEAFF
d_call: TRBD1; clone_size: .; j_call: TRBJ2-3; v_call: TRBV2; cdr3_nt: TGTGCCAGCAGTGCGGGGGACAGGGAGGCAGATACGCAGTATTTT; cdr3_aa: CASSAGDREADTQYF
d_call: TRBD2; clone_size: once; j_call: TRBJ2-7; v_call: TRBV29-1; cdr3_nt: TGCAGCGTTCAAAGGGACGGGGGGGAGCAGTACTTC; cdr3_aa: CSVQRDGGEQYF
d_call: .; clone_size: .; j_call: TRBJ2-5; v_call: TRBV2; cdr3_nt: TGTGCCAGCCGACAGGCCCAAGAGACCCAGTACTTC; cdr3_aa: CASRQAQETQYF
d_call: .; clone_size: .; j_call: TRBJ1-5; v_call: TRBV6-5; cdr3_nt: TGTGCCAGCAGAAAGGACAGCTTCAATCAGCCCCAGCATTTT; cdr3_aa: CASRKDSFNQPQHF
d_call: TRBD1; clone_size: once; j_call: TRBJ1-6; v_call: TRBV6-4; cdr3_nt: TGTGCCAGCAGTCATCACGGGACAGGGGGTTCACCCCTCCACTTT; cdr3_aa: CASSHHGTGGSPLHF
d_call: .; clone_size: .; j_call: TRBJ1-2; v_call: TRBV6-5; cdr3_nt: TGTGCCAGCAATTCGAGAACAAGGGGAAACTATGGCTACACCTTC; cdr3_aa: CASNSRTRGNYGYTF
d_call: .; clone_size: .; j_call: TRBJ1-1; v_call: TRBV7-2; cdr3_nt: TGTGCCAGCAGCCCCAGGGTTAGAGTCCTCCCGCGAACTGAAGCTTTCTTT; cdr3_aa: CASSPRVRVLPRTEAFF
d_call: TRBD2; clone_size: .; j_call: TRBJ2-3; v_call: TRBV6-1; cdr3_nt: TGTGCCAGCAGTGGAATTCAGGGAGGGGGCACAGATACGCAGTATTTT; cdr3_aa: CASSGIQGGGTDTQYF
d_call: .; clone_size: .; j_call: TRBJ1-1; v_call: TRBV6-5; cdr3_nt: TGTGCCACCGGCGGGGGGTTGAACACTGAAGCTTTCTTT; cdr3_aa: CATGGGLNTEAFF
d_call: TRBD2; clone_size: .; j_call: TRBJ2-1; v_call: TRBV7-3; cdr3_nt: TGTGCCAGCAGGGACAAGTTAACTAGCGGGGGCCACAACGTCGTCTACAATGAGCAGTTCTTC; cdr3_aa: CASRDKLTSGGHNVVYNEQFF
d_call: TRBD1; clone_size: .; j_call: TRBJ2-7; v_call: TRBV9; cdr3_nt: TGTGCCAGCAGCCCCGACAGGGCCTACGAGCAGTACTTC; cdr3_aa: CASSPDRAYEQYF
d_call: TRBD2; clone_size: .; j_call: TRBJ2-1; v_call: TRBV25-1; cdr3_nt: TGTGCCAGCAGTGATCCCTCTAGAGAGCGGGGTAATGTTGAGCAGTTCTTC; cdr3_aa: CASSDPSRERGNVEQFF
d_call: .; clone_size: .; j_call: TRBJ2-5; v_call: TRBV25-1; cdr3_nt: TGTGCCATGGGCCAAGAAGAGACCCAGTACTTC; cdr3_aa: CAMGQEETQYF
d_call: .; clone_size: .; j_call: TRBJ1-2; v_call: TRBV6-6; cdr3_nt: TGTGCCAGCAGTTACCAGGACAGAGGCTATGGCTACACCTTC; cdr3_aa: CASSYQDRGYGYTF
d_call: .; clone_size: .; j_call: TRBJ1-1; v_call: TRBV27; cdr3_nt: TGTGCCAGCAGTGAGGCCTTGTTGAACACTGAAGCTTTCTTT; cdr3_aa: CASSEALLNTEAFF
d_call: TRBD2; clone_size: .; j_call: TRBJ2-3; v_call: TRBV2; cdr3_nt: TGTGCCAGCTTCCCGGGACTACCAACAGATACGCAGTATTTT; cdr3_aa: CASFPGLPTDTQYF
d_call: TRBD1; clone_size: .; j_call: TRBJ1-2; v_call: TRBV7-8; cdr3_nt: TGTGCCAGCACCCCGAACCTACAGGGGGAGAGCTATGGCTACACCTTC; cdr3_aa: CASTPNLQGESYGYTF
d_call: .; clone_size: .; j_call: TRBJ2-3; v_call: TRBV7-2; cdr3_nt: TGTGCCAGCAGCTTAGATCTCCCAGATACGCAGTATTTT; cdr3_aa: CASSLDLPDTQYF
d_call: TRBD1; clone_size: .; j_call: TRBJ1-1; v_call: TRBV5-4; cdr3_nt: TGTGCCAGCAGCCTGAGGACAGGCCCTACGGACACTGAAGCTTTCTTT; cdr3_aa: CASSLRTGPTDTEAFF
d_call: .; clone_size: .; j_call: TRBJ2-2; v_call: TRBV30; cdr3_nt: TGTGCCTGGAGTGGGGGTGACAGGGACTCCGGGGAGCTGTTTTTT; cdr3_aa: CAWSGGDRDSGELFF
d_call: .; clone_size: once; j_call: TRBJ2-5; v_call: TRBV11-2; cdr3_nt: TGTGCCAGCAGCTTAGAGAGGAGTGGCGGAGAGACCCAGTACTTC; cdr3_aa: CASSLERSGGETQYF
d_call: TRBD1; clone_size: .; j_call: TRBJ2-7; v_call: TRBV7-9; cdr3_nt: TGTGCCAGCAGCTTAGGGGACAGTCACGAGCAGTACTTC; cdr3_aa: CASSLGDSHEQYF
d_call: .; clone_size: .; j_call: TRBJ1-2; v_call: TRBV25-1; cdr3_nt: TGTGCCAGCAGTGAGGGGCAGGTCGGTTACACCTTC; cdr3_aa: CASSEGQVGYTF
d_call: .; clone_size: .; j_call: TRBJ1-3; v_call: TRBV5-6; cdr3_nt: TGTGCCAGCAGCTTGCGGGGGGCTGGAAACACCATATATTTT; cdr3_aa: CASSLRGAGNTIYF
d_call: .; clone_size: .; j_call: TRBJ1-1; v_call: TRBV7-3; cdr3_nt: TGTGCCAGCAGCTCGGACGGGAGGGCTGAAGCTTTCTTT; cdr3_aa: CASSSDGRAEAFF
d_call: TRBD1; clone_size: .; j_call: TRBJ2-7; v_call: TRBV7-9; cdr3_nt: TGTGCCAGCAGCCCGGGACAGGACAGGGAGCAGTACTTC; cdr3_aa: CASSPGQDREQYF
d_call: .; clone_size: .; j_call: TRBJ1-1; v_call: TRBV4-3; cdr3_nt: TGCGCCAGCAGCGGACGGGATTTT; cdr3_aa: CASSGRDF
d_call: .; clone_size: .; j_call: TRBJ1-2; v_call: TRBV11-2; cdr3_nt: TGTGCCAGCAGCTTAGATCTCGTCGGGGAGGAGCACGGCTACACCTTC; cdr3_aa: CASSLDLVGEEHGYTF
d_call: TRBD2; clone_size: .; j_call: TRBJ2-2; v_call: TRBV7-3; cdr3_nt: TGTGCCAGCAGCTTATTGAGCGGGGGGGCGACGGCCGGGGAGCTGTTTTTT; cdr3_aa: CASSLLSGGATAGELFF
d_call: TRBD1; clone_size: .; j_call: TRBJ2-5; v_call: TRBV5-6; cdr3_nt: TGTGCCAGCAGGACAGGGGGGGAGACCCAGTACTTC; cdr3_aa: CASRTGGETQYF
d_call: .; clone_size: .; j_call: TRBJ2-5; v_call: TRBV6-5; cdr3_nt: TGTGCCAGCAGTTACTCGAAGGGGGAACGTGAGACCCAGTACTTC; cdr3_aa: CASSYSKGERETQYF
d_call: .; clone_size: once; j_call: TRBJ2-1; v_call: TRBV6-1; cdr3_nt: TGTGCCAGCGCGACGGGAGTCTACAATGAGCAGTTCTTC; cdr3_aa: CASATGVYNEQFF
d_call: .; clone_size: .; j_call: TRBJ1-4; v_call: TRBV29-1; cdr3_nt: TGCAGCGCCCCAGGGTTCGAAGGAACTAATGAAAAACTGTTTTTT; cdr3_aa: CSAPGFEGTNEKLFF
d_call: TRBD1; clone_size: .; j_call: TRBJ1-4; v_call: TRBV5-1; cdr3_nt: TGCGCCAGCAGCTTGGCCGCGGGACAGGGGGCGCGATCTAATGAAAAACTGTTTTTT; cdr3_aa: CASSLAAGQGARSNEKLFF
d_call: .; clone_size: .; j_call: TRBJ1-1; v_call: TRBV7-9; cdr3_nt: TGTGCCAGCAGCTTAGCCTCACAGGGAAGGGACACTGAAGCTTTCTTT; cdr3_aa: CASSLASQGRDTEAFF
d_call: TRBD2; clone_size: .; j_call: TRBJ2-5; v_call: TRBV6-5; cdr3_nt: TGTGCCAGCACCCTCGGGACTAGCGGTTCCCAGTACTTC; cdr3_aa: CASTLGTSGSQYF
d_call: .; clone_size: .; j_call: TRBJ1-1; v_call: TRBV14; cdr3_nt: TGTGCCAGCAGCCAAGATATCGGACAAACGGAAACTTTCTTT; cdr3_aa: CASSQDIGQTETFF
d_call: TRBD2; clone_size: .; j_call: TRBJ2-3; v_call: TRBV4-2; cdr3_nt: TGTGCCAGCAGCCAAGGTAGTCGCGGCGGGGGGGCCATCACAGATACGCAGTATTTT; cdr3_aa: CASSQGSRGGGAITDTQYF
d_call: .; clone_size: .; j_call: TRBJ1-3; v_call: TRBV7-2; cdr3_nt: TGTGCCAGCAGCTTATTGAGTTCGGTGGTCGGAAACACCATATATTTT; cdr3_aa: CASSLLSSVVGNTIYF
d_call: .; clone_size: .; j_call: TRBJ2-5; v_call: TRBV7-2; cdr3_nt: TGTGCCAGCAGCTCCAAAGAGACCCAGTACTTC; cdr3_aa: CASSSKETQYF
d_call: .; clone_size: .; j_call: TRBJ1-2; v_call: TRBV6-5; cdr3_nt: TGTGCCAGCAGTTTCACGGGATCCGGATATGGCTACACCTTC; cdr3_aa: CASSFTGSGYGYTF
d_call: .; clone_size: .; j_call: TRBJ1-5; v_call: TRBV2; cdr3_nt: TGTGCCAGCAGTGAAGTGCGGGGGCGACAGCCCCAGCATTTT; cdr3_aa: CASSEVRGRQPQHF
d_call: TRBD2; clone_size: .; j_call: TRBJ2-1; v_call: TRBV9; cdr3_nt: TGTGCCAGCAGCGGCCAGACTAGCGGGGGGGAGCAGTTCTTC; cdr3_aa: CASSGQTSGGEQFF
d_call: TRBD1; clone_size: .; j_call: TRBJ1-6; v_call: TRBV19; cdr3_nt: TGTGCCAGTAGCTTACAGGGGTTGGGTTCACCCCTCCACTTT; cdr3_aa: CASSLQGLGSPLHF
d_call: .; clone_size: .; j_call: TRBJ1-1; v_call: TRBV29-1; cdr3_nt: TGCAGCGTTGGGGCACCGAACACTGAAGCTTTCTTT; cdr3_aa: CSVGAPNTEAFF
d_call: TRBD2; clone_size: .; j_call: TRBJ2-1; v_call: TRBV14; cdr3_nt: TGTGCCAGCAGCCAGCTCGGGACTAGCGGGTACAATGAGCAGTTCTTC; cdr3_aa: CASSQLGTSGYNEQFF
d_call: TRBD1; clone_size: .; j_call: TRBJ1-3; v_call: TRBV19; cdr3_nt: TGTGCCAGTAGTCAGGGACAGACGAGCTCTGGAAACACCATATATTTT; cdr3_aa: CASSQGQTSSGNTIYF
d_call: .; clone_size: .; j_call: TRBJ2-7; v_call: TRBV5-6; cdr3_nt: TGTGCCAGCAGCTGGAGGACAGAGGCCTACGAGCAGTACTTC; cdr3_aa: CASSWRTEAYEQYF
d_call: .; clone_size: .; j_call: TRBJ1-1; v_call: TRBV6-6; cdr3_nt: TGTGCCAGCAGCGGAGGAACTGAAGCTTTCTTT; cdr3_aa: CASSGGTEAFF
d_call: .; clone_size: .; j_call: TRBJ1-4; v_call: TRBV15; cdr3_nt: TGTGCCACCAGCAGACAGTTTTCGGGATATGAAAAACTGTTTTTT; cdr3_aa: CATSRQFSGYEKLFF
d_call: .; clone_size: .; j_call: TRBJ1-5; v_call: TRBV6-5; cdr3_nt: TGTGCCAGCAGCCAGGGGTTCTATAGCAATCAGCCCCAGCATTTT; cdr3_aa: CASSQGFYSNQPQHF
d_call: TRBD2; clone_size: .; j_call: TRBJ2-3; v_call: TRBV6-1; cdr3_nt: TGTGCCAGCAGATTGGGACTAGCAGGCGCAGATACGCAGTATTTT; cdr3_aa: CASRLGLAGADTQYF